These T cell receptor beta chains were read from a single sample in a study of shared clonotypes between healthy human individuals. Sequenced by immunoSEQ multiplex PCR; TCRdb stores in-frame clones only, minus some. Of 400,000 to 600,000 clones in the sample, about 80% were seen once. Sample: PBMCs. All receptors come from a woman in her thirties or forties in good health. Some clones in this sample may be carry-over from other donors' samples. Each CDR3 is given with its conserved first and last residue. A D gene is named only where the DNA matches it firmly. Not all rows give a size; the values are once, few, many and, for expanded clones, a class.

CDR3 DNA | CDR3 protein | J gene | clone size | V gene | D gene
TGTGCCAGCAGCTTAGTAGAACAGGGTGGAAACACCATATATTTT | CASSLVEQGGNTIYF | TRBJ1-3 | once | TRBV7-8 | NA
TGTGCCAGCAGCTTAGACCCGAGCACCGGGGAGCTGTTTTTT | CASSLDPSTGELFF | TRBJ2-2 | NA | TRBV7-7 | NA
TGTGCCAGCAGCACTGTTACAGGGGACCCCTACGAGCAGTACTTC | CASSTVTGDPYEQYF | TRBJ2-7 | NA | TRBV7-6 | TRBD1
TGTGCCAGCAGCCCTTCTAGCGGGACCCCCCTGTTTTTT | CASSPSSGTPLFF | TRBJ2-2 | NA | TRBV2 | TRBD2
TGTGCCAGCAGCGGGTACAGGGGTCCAGAGACCCAGTACTTC | CASSGYRGPETQYF | TRBJ2-5 | NA | TRBV9 | TRBD1
TGTGCCAGCAGTTTTAGAACGGAGGGATCCTACGAGCAGTACTTC | CASSFRTEGSYEQYF | TRBJ2-7 | NA | TRBV27 | NA
TGTGCCAGCAGCTTAGGGGGCACTTTAATGGAGACCCAGTACTTC | CASSLGGTLMETQYF | TRBJ2-5 | once | TRBV7-6 | NA
TGTGCCACGCTCACTGGACCCCTGGCTACAGATACGCAGTATTTT | CATLTGPLATDTQYF | TRBJ2-3 | NA | TRBV7-3 | NA
TGTGCCAGCAGCCAGACTAGCGGCGATGAGCAGTTCTTC | CASSQTSGDEQFF | TRBJ2-1 | NA | TRBV7-9 | TRBD2
TGTGCCAGCTACCCACGGGACAGGTCGCCAGCTAACTATGGCTACACCTTC | CASYPRDRSPANYGYTF | TRBJ1-2 | NA | TRBV7-9 | TRBD1
TGCGCCAGCAGCTTGGTTGGGGGGCAGGACTATGGCTACACCTTC | CASSLVGGQDYGYTF | TRBJ1-2 | NA | TRBV5-1 | NA
TGTGCCAGCAGCTTGGAACGACATCGGCCTGAAGCTTTCTTT | CASSLERHRPEAFF | TRBJ1-1 | NA | TRBV11-2 | NA
TGTGCCACCAATACCTATCCCTACAATGAGCAGTTCTTC | CATNTYPYNEQFF | TRBJ2-1 | NA | TRBV15 | NA
TGTGCCAGCAGTGACCTTGTGAGCTATGGCTACACCTTC | CASSDLVSYGYTF | TRBJ1-2 | NA | TRBV6-1 | NA
TGTGCCAGCAGCCCGGGCCCCGTCGGGGAGACCCAGTACTTC | CASSPGPVGETQYF | TRBJ2-5 | NA | TRBV11-3 | NA
TGTGCCAGTAAACCAACCAGGGACAGGGGTTACGAGCAGTACTTC | CASKPTRDRGYEQYF | TRBJ2-7 | NA | TRBV19 | TRBD1
TGTGCCAGCAGAAGACAGGGGACAGATACGCAGTATTTT | CASRRQGTDTQYF | TRBJ2-3 | NA | TRBV27 | TRBD1
TGTGCCAGCAGCCCGAGGGAGAACACTGAAGCTTTCTTT | CASSPRENTEAFF | TRBJ1-1 | NA | TRBV7-2 | NA
TGTGCCAGCACCATCTTCGCCGGGGAGATGTTTTTT | CASTIFAGEMFF | TRBJ2-2 | NA | TRBV28 | NA
TGTGCCAGCACCCTAGGCGGGGCCGGAGGAAACACCATATATTTT | CASTLGGAGGNTIYF | TRBJ1-3 | NA | TRBV11-2 | NA
TGTGCCAGGGAGGGGCAGTCGAACACTGAAGCTTTCTTT | CAREGQSNTEAFF | TRBJ1-1 | few | TRBV6-5 | NA
TGTGCCAGCAGCTCGGGACAGGGTCGTGAAAAACTGTTTTTT | CASSSGQGREKLFF | TRBJ1-4 | NA | TRBV5-4 | TRBD1
TGTGCCAGCAGCCCGACAGGGACGTCCGGCGAGCAGTACTTC | CASSPTGTSGEQYF | TRBJ2-7 | NA | TRBV7-3 | TRBD1
TGTGCCAGCAGCGTCGGTTGGGGGGTGAACACTGAAGCTTTCTTT | CASSVGWGVNTEAFF | TRBJ1-1 | NA | TRBV7-3 | NA
TGTGCCAGCAGTGAAGGGCCCCAGCTAAACTATGGCTACACCTTC | CASSEGPQLNYGYTF | TRBJ1-2 | NA | TRBV6-1 | NA